Listed below are T cell receptor beta chains from one sample, sequenced in a study of vaccination and CD4 T cells after COVID-19. These receptors' targets are unknown. TCRdb called the PCR reads again in MiXCR, with one record for every CDR3 protein. The sample has 12,000 to 15,000 distinct CDR3 sequences, 43% seen once. The source material was CD4+ T cells from blood, cultured in vitro. All receptors derive from a human donor who had recovered from COVID-19. CDR3s include the opening cysteine and the closing phenylalanine or tryptophan. D genes are given only for firm matches. Clone size is stated in some rows and not others, as once, few, many or a class when expanded.

>TRBV7-2|-|-|TRBJ2-5
TGTGCCAGCAGTTATCGACAGGGGAGGGGAGAGACCCAGTACTTC
CASSYRQGRGETQYF
>TRBV27|-|-|TRBJ1-1
TGTGCCAGCAGGCGCGTTGGGAGCAACACTGAAGCTTTCTTT
CASRRVGSNTEAFF
>TRBV10-2|-|-|TRBJ1-2
TGCGCCAGCAGTGCTTTCCACACGAGGTCTAACTATGGCTACACCTTC
CASSAFHTRSNYGYTF
>TRBV5-1|-|-|TRBJ2-2
TGCGCCAGCAGCTTGGGCAGGGGTCAAGGCGGGGAGCTGTTTTTT
CASSLGRGQGGELFF
>TRBV12-3/TRBV12-4|-|-|TRBJ2-7
TGTGCCAGCAGTTTGGTGGTCTACGAGCAGTACTTC
CASSLVVYEQYF
>TRBV10-2|-|-|TRBJ2-3
TGCGCCAGCATCGAGGGGGGCGGGTTAAGAACGCAGTATTTT
CASIEGGGLRTQYF
>TRBV1|-|few|TRBJ2-7
TGCACCAGCAGCCGTACGGGGCCTAGCGGGCCCTACGAGCAGTACTTC
CTSSRTGPSGPYEQYF
>TRBV6-1|-|-|TRBJ2-7
TGTGCCAGCAGCGGGGCAGTCTTAAGCTCCTACGAGCAGTACTTC
CASSGAVLSSYEQYF
>TRBV27|-|few|TRBJ2-3
TGTGCCAGCAGTCCCTGGGGGACCTCTCGGGCGATGGATACGCAGTATTTT
CASSPWGTSRAMDTQYF
>TRBV27|TRBD2|few|TRBJ2-7
TGTGCCAGCAAAACTAGCGGACATTCCTTCGAGCAGTACTTC
CASKTSGHSFEQYF
>TRBV19|-|few|TRBJ1-1
TGTGCCAGTAGTATAATGGCGGGGGGCTACACTGAAGCTTTCTTT
CASSIMAGGYTEAFF
>TRBV5-1|TRBD1|-|TRBJ1-2
TGCGCCAGCAGCTTGGGGGGGACAGGGGACTATGGCTACACCTTC
CASSLGGTGDYGYTF
>TRBV30|TRBD1|-|TRBJ2-7
TGTGCCTGGACCGGGACAGGGTCCTACGAGCAGTACTTC
CAWTGTGSYEQYF
>TRBV2|TRBD1|hyperexpanded|TRBJ1-5
TGTGCCAGCAGTCCCACAGGGGATCGTCAGCCCCAGCATTTT
CASSPTGDRQPQHF
>TRBV4-3|TRBD2|-|TRBJ2-1
TGCGCCAGCAGCCAAGTGGGACTAGCGGGGGTTGCCCCCAACAATGAGCAGTTCTTC
CASSQVGLAGVAPNNEQFF
>TRBV7-2|TRBD2|few|TRBJ2-2
TGTGCCAGCAGTTCGGGGGGGAGGAACACCGGGGAGCTGTTTTTT
CASSSGGRNTGELFF
>TRBV6-1|TRBD1|-|TRBJ1-1
TGTGCCAGCAGACACCGGGACAGGGCCTTTCAAGAAACTGAAGCTTTCTTT
CASRHRDRAFQETEAFF
>TRBV30|TRBD1|-|TRBJ1-5
TGTGCCTGGAGTGGAAGACAGGGGGATGGAGGCAATCAGCCCCAGCATTTT
CAWSGRQGDGGNQPQHF
>TRBV6-4|TRBD1|-|TRBJ1-3
TGTGCCAGCAGTCCGACAGGGGAAGGAAACACCATATATTTT
CASSPTGEGNTIYF
>TRBV11-3|-|-|TRBJ1-1
TGTGCCAGCAGCCTACAGGGCGGCACTGAAGCTTTCTTT
CASSLQGGTEAFF
>TRBV5-6|-|-|TRBJ1-1
TGTGCCAGCAGCTTGGGCCGGCTGGGAACTGAAGCTTTCTTT
CASSLGRLGTEAFF
>TRBV12-3/TRBV12-4|-|-|TRBJ2-6
TGTGCCAGCAGTTTTTCTGGGGCCAACGTCCTGACTTTC
CASSFSGANVLTF
>TRBV11-3|TRBD1|-|TRBJ1-2
TGTGCCAGCAGCAAGGCAGGGGGCGCGGCCTATGGCTACACCTTC
CASSKAGGAAYGYTF
>TRBV19|-|few|TRBJ1-5
TGTGCCAGTAGTTCCCCGCAGAGTTATAGCAATCAGCCCCAGCATTTT
CASSSPQSYSNQPQHF
>TRBV6-2/TRBV6-3|-|-|TRBJ1-1
TGTGCCAGCAGTTACGGGGGAGCGTCTGAAGCTTTCTTT
CASSYGGASEAFF
>TRBV15|-|few|TRBJ2-1
TGTGCCACCAGCACTAGGGAAACTACTACCAATGAGCAGTTCTTC
CATSTRETTTNEQFF
>TRBV20-1|-|-|TRBJ2-1
TGCAGTGCTAGGTCTGGTACGGGGGACTACAATGAGCAGTTCTTC
CSARSGTGDYNEQFF
>TRBV10-2|-|-|TRBJ1-6
TGCGCCAGCAGCACAGGGAGCTCCTATAATTCACCCCTCCACTTT
CASSTGSSYNSPLHF
>TRBV6-1|-|-|TRBJ2-7
TGTGCCAGTACCCAACACGGGAAAGACGAGCAGTACTTC
CASTQHGKDEQYF
>TRBV5-1|-|few|TRBJ1-2
TGCGCCAGCGGAACAGGGCTGGACTATGGCTACACCTTC
CASGTGLDYGYTF
>TRBV10-3|TRBD1|-|TRBJ1-1
TGTGCCATCAGAGGGACAGAAATGAACACTGAAGCTTTCTTT
CAIRGTEMNTEAFF
>TRBV19|TRBD2|-|TRBJ2-7
TGTGCCAGTAGTACCCAAGGACTAGCGGGGCCTGAGCAGTACTTC
CASSTQGLAGPEQYF
>TRBV18|-|-|TRBJ1-2
TGTGCCAGCTCACCACCGAAATCGGGGCTGGGCCGGGCGACCGCTAACTATGGCTACACCTTC
CASSPPKSGLGRATANYGYTF
>TRBV7-2|-|once|TRBJ1-6
TGTGCCAGCAGGATCCCCCAATCACCCCTCCACTTT
CASRIPQSPLHF
>TRBV24-1|TRBD2|-|TRBJ2-7
TGTGCCACCAGTGATTTGCGTAGCGGGAGCTCCTACGAGCAGTACTTC
CATSDLRSGSSYEQYF
>TRBV7-2|TRBD2|-|TRBJ2-5
TGTGCCAGCAGCCAACCCGGGCAAGCGGGGCCGGGGGAGACCCAGTACTTC
CASSQPGQAGPGETQYF
>TRBV21-1|-|-|TRBJ2-7
TGTGCCAGCAGCCAGGAGCTGTTCGCCTACGAGCAGTACTTC
CASSQELFAYEQYF
>TRBV30|TRBD1|few|TRBJ1-1
TGTGCCTGGAGAGCGGACAGGGGTGAAGCTTTCTTT
CAWRADRGEAFF
>TRBV12-3/TRBV12-4|TRBD2|-|TRBJ2-7
TGTGCCAGCAGTTTGTCTAGCGGGGGGTCCTACGAGCAGTACTTC
CASSLSSGGSYEQYF
>TRBV2|TRBD1|-|TRBJ2-7
TGTGCCAGCAGTGGAGTCCGGGACAGGGGGCTTTACGAGCAGTACTTC
CASSGVRDRGLYEQYF
>TRBV19|-|few|TRBJ1-5
TGTGCCAGTAGTATAGGGTTCAGGGGAAGCAATCAGCCCCAGCATTTT
CASSIGFRGSNQPQHF
>TRBV12-3/TRBV12-4|-|few|TRBJ1-1
TGTGCCAGCAGTCCCAGACAGGCTGAAGCTTTCTTT
CASSPRQAEAFF
>TRBV4-2|TRBD1|-|TRBJ2-4
TGTGCCAGCAGCCAAGGGGCAGGGGGCCTAAACATTCAGTACTTC
CASSQGAGGLNIQYF
>TRBV12-3/TRBV12-4|TRBD2|-|TRBJ2-2
TGTGCCAGCAGAGTAGCGGGGAGCACCGGGGAGCTGTTTTTT
CASRVAGSTGELFF
>TRBV6-1|-|few|TRBJ1-1
TGTGCCAGCCCCCAGGGGCCTCACACTGAAGCTTTCTTT
CASPQGPHTEAFF
>TRBV4-1|-|-|TRBJ1-2
TGCGCCAGCAGCCAAGACTTTAGCTCTCAGGATGGCTACACCTTC
CASSQDFSSQDGYTF